This entry lists 17 T cell receptor beta chains sequenced from one sample in a study of CD8+ T cells in alopecia areata. RNA was isolated and reverse transcribed to cDNA, the sequencing template. Measured with immunoSEQ multiplex PCR; TCRdb has only the in-frame clones, and not every one. The sample holds 5,700 or so clones, about 61% seen once. From alopecia areata patients, lesional scalp punch biopsies and peripheral blood were collected. This specimen was skin, taken at week 0. All receptors come from a human donor with alopecia areata.

The CDR3 sequence is CASSSSSVLETQYF. The CDR3 bases are TGTGCCAGCAGCTCCAGTAGCGTACTGGAGACCCAGTACTTC. The V and J genes are TRBV7-8 and TRBJ2-5; maybe TRBD2 (5 bases). The ends were cut back, 4 bases at V and 5 bases at J, with 14 bases in the middle. This CDR3 contains 14 residues. Per germline, CDR1 SGHVS and CDR2 FQNEAQ. Combining the CDR3 with reference TRBV7-8 and TRBJ2-5 gives the whole variable domain GAGVSQSPRYKVAKRGQDVALRCDPISGHVSLFWYQQALGQGPEFLTYFQNEAQLDKSGLPSDRFFAERPEGSVSTLKIQRTQQEDSAVYLCASSSSSVLETQYFGPGTRLLVL.

The chain combines TRBV6-1 with TRBJ1-5, with a tentative D call TRBD1 (6 bases). This CDR3 comprises 13 residues. CDR1 is MNHNS, CDR2 SASEGT, per germline. The germline V and J ends were trimmed by 6 bases and 4 bases, with 10 bases remaining between them. CDR3 bases: TGTGCCAGCAGCGGACAGCAGAATCAGCCCCAGCATTTT. Its translation: CASSGQQNQPQHF.

The chain uses TRBV7-2 and TRBJ1-5; no reliable D call. The CDR3 length is 13 residues. Germline-derived CDR1 and CDR2 are SGHTA and FQGNSA. Trimming stripped 0 bases from V and 4 bases from J, with 4 bases between. CDR3 amino acids: CASSLAFNQPQHF. CDR3 sequence (DNA): TGTGCCAGCAGCTTAGCATTTAATCAGCCCCAGCATTTT.

In its sample, this clone was seen a few times. The chain joins TRBV21-1 to TRBJ1-1. TRBV21-1 is described as a pseudogene. The CDR3 length is 14 residues. Here the CDR3 reads CASSPGRDVTEAFF. Here the CDR3 DNA reads TGTGCCAGCAGCCCGGGGAGGGATGTCACTGAAGCTTTCTTT.

The rearrangement joins TRBV7-9 to TRBJ2-7; 7 positions agree with TRBD2. The germline V gene encodes CDR1 SEHNR and CDR2 FQNEAQ (reference sequence). V shed 5 bases and J 0 bases; nucleotides not matched to a gene: 10. This CDR3 is built from 16 residues. CDR3 region: CASSLSGGLSSYEQYF. The CDR3, as DNA: TGTGCCAGCAGCCTCTCGGGGGGTTTAAGCTCCTACGAGCAGTACTTC.

This clone has only one observation. One end of the junction does not line up with germline, which may come from a read error. This chain uses TRBV5-1 with TRBJ2-1; no reliable D call. In germline, CDR1 is SGHRS, CDR2 YFSETQ. The CDR3 runs 13 residues. The CDR3 sequence: CVSSLGGNNEQFF. Here the CDR3 DNA reads TGCGTCAGCAGCTTGGGTGGGAACAATGAGCAGTTCTTC.

The gene calls are TRBV7-9 and TRBJ2-7; 7 bases match TRBD2. Germline V gene data show CDR1 as SEHNR and CDR2 as FQNEAQ (reference sequence). The CDR3 totals 12 residues. V was pared by 7 bases and J by 3 bases, with 3 bases of the junction left unmatched. CDR3: CASTRGNYEQYF. For the CDR3, the DNA is TGTGCCAGCACGCGGGGGAACTACGAGCAGTACTTC. Using reference TRBV7-9 and TRBJ2-7 for the parts outside the CDR3, the full variable domain is DTGVSQNPRHKITKRGQNVTFRCDPISEHNRLYWYRQTLGQGPEFLTYFQNEAQLEKSRLLSDRFSAERPKGSFSTLEIQRTEQGDSAMYLCASTRGNYEQYFGPGTRLTVT.

The chain has TRBV13 and TRBJ2-3; D is possibly TRBD1 or TRBD2 (9 bases each). The V end lost 5 bases, the J end lost 0 bases, and 33 bases lay between the germline ends. This CDR3 comprises 22 residues. Per germline, CDR1 PRHDT and CDR2 FYEKMQ (reference sequence). Written as DNA, the CDR3 is TGTGCCAGCAGCGGACCCCAGACAGGGGGGCTCCTAGCGGGGCCTAGCACAGATACGCAGTATTTT. The encoded protein is CASSGPQTGGLLAGPSTDTQYF.

Within the sample, this clone is large. The genes are TRBV6-6 and TRBJ2-3, with 8 positions matching TRBD1. The CDR3 is 14 residues long. The junction had 7 bases not matched to a gene; V was cut back by 8 bases and J by 3 bases. The germline gives CDR1 MNHNY, CDR2 SVGAGI (reference sequence). CDR3 DNA: TGTGCCAGCGAAAGACAGGGGTTAACAGATACGCAGTATTTT. Its translation: CASERQGLTDTQYF.

The CDR3 protein is CASSGTKAGLEAFF. DNA of the CDR3: TGCGCCAGCAGCGGAACAAAAGCGGGACTTGAAGCTTTCTTT. This chain links TRBV5-1 with TRBJ1-1, with a possible D match to TRBD1 (5 bases). Trimming stripped 4 bases from V and 7 bases from J, with 17 bases between. The germline V gene encodes CDR1 SGHRS and CDR2 YFSETQ. The CDR3 has 14 amino acids.

This chain joins TRBV5-8 and TRBJ2-5; D could derive from TRBD1 or TRBD2 (6 bases each). This CDR3 is 14 amino acids long. Trimming removed 4 bases at V and 4 bases at J, with 14 bases between. Germline V gene lookup returns CDR1 SGHTS and CDR2 YDEGEE. Written as DNA, the CDR3 is TGTGCCAGCAGCCCGAGTCGGGGGCCAGAGACCCAGTACTTC. It codes for CASSPSRGPETQYF.

This clone came up once. V is TRBV2 and J is TRBJ2-7; TRBD2 is a possible D gene (7 bases). Trimming removed 9 bases from V and 0 bases from J, with 15 bases in between. This CDR3 is built from 14 residues. Germline-derived CDR1 and CDR2 are SNHLY and FYNNEI. The CDR3 loop is CASCTGRASYEQYF. CDR3 DNA sequence: TGTGCCAGTTGTACAGGGAGGGCCTCCTACGAGCAGTACTTC.

This clone was picked up a small number of times. V is TRBV7-9 and J is TRBJ1-1; D is unclear. This CDR3 comprises 13 residues. Trimming pared 2 bases from V and 6 bases from J, leaving 10 bases between. Germline CDR1 SEHNR, CDR2 FQNEAQ (reference sequence). CDR3 residues: CASSLKSLAEAFF. The CDR3 DNA is TGTGCCAGCAGCTTAAAGAGTTTGGCTGAAGCTTTCTTT. The full variable domain, rest sourced from reference TRBV7-9 and TRBJ1-1, is DTGVSQNPRHKITKRGQNVTFRCDPISEHNRLYWYRQTLGQGPEFLTYFQNEAQLEKSRLLSDRFSAERPKGSFSTLEIQRTEQGDSAMYLCASSLKSLAEAFFGQGTRLTVV.

This clone was seen more than once but under ten times. This CDR3 is missing its conserved last phenylalanine or tryptophan, likely due to a read error. The chain has TRBV29-1 and TRBJ1-2, with D unclear. This CDR3 comprises 13 residues. Trimming shortened V by 4 bases and J by 8 bases, and 17 bases separated the two germline ends. Germline CDR1 is SQVTM and CDR2 is ANQGSEA. The CDR3 region has the DNA TGCAGCGTTGTAGGGTCCGTAACTATGGGCTACACCCTC. This sequence encodes CSVVGSVTMGYTL.

This clone has just one count. The chain uses TRBV30 and TRBJ2-3; 8 bases align to TRBD1. The CDR3 has 14 amino acids. Germline V gene lookup returns CDR1 GTSNPN and CDR2 SVGIG (reference sequence). The V and J ends lost 7 bases and 3 bases, in that order; junction bases with no gene match: 9. The CDR3 nucleotides are TGTGCCTCAAACAGGGGGTCCAGGACAGATACGCAGTATTTT. Protein product: CASNRGSRTDTQYF.

In its sample, this clone was seen a few times. The gene calls are TRBV11-2 and TRBJ2-7, with TRBD1 identical over 9 bases. From germline, CDR1 is SGHAT and CDR2 FQNNGV. The CDR3 length is 17 residues. V shed 2 bases and J 3 bases; nucleotides not matched to a gene: 11. For the CDR3, the DNA is TGTGCCAGCAGCTTAATAGGACAGGGGATCTATTTCTACGAGCAGTACTTC. Translation gives CASSLIGQGIYFYEQYF.

The chain uses TRBV9 and TRBJ2-3; 7 positions agree with TRBD2. With V trimmed by 3 bases and J by 0 bases, 7 bases remained unmatched. The CDR3 totals 16 residues. Germline CDR1 is SGDLS and CDR2 is YYNGEE. CDR3 amino acids: CASSAATRGSTDTQYF. The CDR3 bases are TGTGCCAGCAGCGCCGCAACGCGGGGGAGCACAGATACGCAGTATTTT. Full variable domain (rest looked up from reference TRBV9 and TRBJ2-3): DSGVTQTPKHLITATGQRVTLRCSPRSGDLSVYWYQQSLDQGLQFLIQYYNGEERAKGNILERFSAQQFPDLHSELNLSSLELGDSALYFCASSAATRGSTDTQYFGPGTRLTVL.